This TCR beta chain was obtained from a study of sequential checkpoint blockade in melanoma. The overall study: TCRβ was sequenced from DNA of under 100 pretreatment tumors. Matched biopsies came pretreatment and at week 13 for approximately 21 patients.

Per the germline V gene, CDR1 is MNHGY and CDR2 is SAAAGT. The V and J ends lost 7 bases and 5 bases, in that order; junction bases with no gene match: 7. The CDR3 loop spans 13 amino acids. The method was immunoSEQ multiplex PCR; TCRdb's version includes in-frame clones alone and lacks a portion of them. In the table there are thousands of clones, roughly 23% of which are singletons. Treatment denoted: randomized to nivolumab then ipilimumab (arm A) or the reverse (arm B). This clone is labeled medium-sized (0.01 to 0.1%). What it recognizes is unknown. Regarding the study as a whole: Mutational load did not correlate with tumor T-cell fraction or clonality. Pretreatment TIL clonality tracked with response in the nivolumab-first arm.

The TCR was taken from a human donor with melanoma. The rearrangement links TRBV6-8 to TRBJ1-2, with 7 nucleotides matching TRBD1. This specimen was tumor tissue (inferred from file names), taken from a patient given nivolumab and ipilimumab in sequence. CDR3 nucleotides: TGTGCCAGCACAACAGGGGAGGGGTATGGCTACACCTTC. Residues: CASTTGEGYGYTF.